Given below is one T cell receptor (beta chain) in context. No cognate antigen has been identified for it. A read error is likely here: a far larger clone is one base away. These data originate in a study of low-dose radiotherapy and immunotherapy resistance in tumors (dated by TCRdb to 2022 to 2024). Regarding the research as a whole: In Cohort 1, 0.5 Gy per fraction was delivered every 2 weeks, and a total PTV dose of 6.5 Gy was prescribed. Cohort 2 received 1 Gy per fraction every two weeks, with a total of 13 Gy over 26 weeks. Patients were given nivolumab as a 240 mg flat dose every two weeks and ipilimumab at 1 mg/kg every six weeks, with both drugs delivered intravenously. Cyclophosphamide 200 mg/m2 was given intravenously every two weeks, one day before each radiation and immunotherapy administration. Aspirin 300 mg was taken orally once daily by patients for four cycles, starting on cycle 1 day 1. The trial did not randomize participants into treatment groups. The translational analysis covered eight patients: three from the first dose cohort and the first five from the second dose cohort.

The V and J ends are trimmed by 6 bases and 12 bases, leaving 18 bases between them. CDR3 length: 12 amino acids, cysteine to phenylalanine. Of all the DNA, just the CDR3 is kept, 36 bases in frame from base 1. The germline V gene (reference sequence) gives CDR1 as PRHDT and CDR2 as FYEKMQ. Sequencing relied on an Illumina HiSeq 2500. To make first-strand cDNA, Superscript III was used along with a set of TRAV- and TRBV-specific primers so that both the TCRalpha and TCRbeta chains were covered. TCRs were amplified with Phusion for 20 to 25 PCR cycles, with a constant-region primer paired with the adapter attached to the V primers. The isolated mRNA was amplified using the MessageAmp II aRNA Amplification Kit, with in vitro transcription performed for roughly 16 hours at 37 degrees C. The Dynabeads mRNA DIRECT Purification Kit was used to isolate mRNA for TCR sequencing. Indexed Illumina adapters were added in a second Phusion PCR of around 25 cycles, after which AMPure XP beads were used to purify the products. The study's own analysis went as follows. Using custom Perl scripts, TCR sequences that encoded the same protein were pooled, out-of-frame sequences were dropped, and the abundance of each clonotype was calculated. Any TCR sequence supported by only a single read was excluded from analysis. Among the metrics used to describe the repertoires were Shannon entropy, Gini index, clonality, richness, and the frequency of TCRs shared between repertoires. The raw public data were reprocessed by TCRdb itself: fastp quality trimming at Q25, MiXCR clonotype calling, in-frame beta chains only. All rows with the same CDR3 protein become a single entry with the most common DNA and genes. The V and J calls reflect TCRdb's pipeline rather than the authors' work. Counted in this sample were 60,000 or so distinct CDR3 sequences; more than 20% of them appeared once. Less than 8% of the sample is held by the ten biggest clonotypes.

The intended sense of this specimen's time point label: before trial treatment. Donors were enrolled in RACIN, a single-arm phase I dose-escalation trial in which nivolumab, ipilimumab, aspirin, low-dose cyclophosphamide and low-dose radiotherapy were combined. To be eligible, a patient needed to have an advanced solid tumor that was TIL-negative. The material sequenced was PBMCs, taken before treatment. Here the chain combines TRBV13 and TRBJ2-7; 5 matching bases give a weak D call of TRBD1. This receptor was obtained from a male donor with rectosigmoid adenocarcinoma. The sequence in DNA is TGTGCCAGCAGGGTAGGGGCGTATAGTGGGTACTTC. It translates as CASRVGAYSGYF.